The rows below give T cell receptor beta chains drawn from one sample of a study of T cells in Graves' hyperthyroidism and ophthalmopathy. TCRdb fed the multiplex PCR reads into MiXCR, producing one record per CDR3 protein. This sample has 400,000 to 500,000 distinct CDR3 sequences; 14% occur once, and the top ten carry less than 20%. Sequenced: blood. Source of these receptors: a woman in her late teens or twenties with Graves' hyperthyroidism. CDR3s include the opening cysteine and the closing phenylalanine or tryptophan.

CDR3 length,V gene,CDR3 protein
18,TRBV3-1,CASSRGLAGGSGANVLTF
15,TRBV7-2,CASSLGAGADHEQFF
14,TRBV30,CAWSVLGRGLGYTF
15,TRBV12-3/TRBV12-4,CASSSDRLGNQPQHF
16,TRBV27,CASSIGTGRRNSPLHF
13,TRBV11-2,CASSPNFKETQYF
16,TRBV4-1,CASSQDRLGDLETQYF
16,TRBV19,CASSGRFGESSYEQYF
17,TRBV5-6,CASSHGGMSHSGNTIYF
12,TRBV6-1,CASSDRAREAFF
15,TRBV28,CASSFFGAGIYEQYF
14,TRBV11-3,CASSLRGVQETQYF
15,TRBV12-3/TRBV12-4,CASSSAGTESYEQYF
13,TRBV24-1,CATSLAGVDTQYF
12,TRBV18,CASSPGSREQFF
16,TRBV11-1,CASSLAGLAGEETQYF
17,TRBV11-2,CASSSAGDYIHTDTQYF
15,TRBV27,CASSFRLFSTDTQYF
13,TRBV30,CAWSFQSNQPQHF
14,TRBV24-1,CAARDRAKTYEQYF
15,TRBV6-1,CASSLTGTGAYEQYF
10,TRBV12-3/TRBV12-4,CASSYVEQFF
16,TRBV2,CASSKQGHSGANVLTF
14,TRBV4-1,CASSGGTSGNEQFF
15,TRBV6-5,CASIPAGGPYNEQFF
15,TRBV4-1,CASSLRQGDTGELFF
14,TRBV29-1,CSTGGPTNTGELFF
14,TRBV30,CAWSAQGYGYGYTF
13,TRBV5-1,CASSQGLPDTQYF
17,TRBV6-1,CASSESGGVKVKNIQYF
17,TRBV9,CASSGTAMNSGANVLTF
17,TRBV20-1,CSARGYLAGGLGNEQYF
18,TRBV27,CASSPGTSGRTFTGELFF